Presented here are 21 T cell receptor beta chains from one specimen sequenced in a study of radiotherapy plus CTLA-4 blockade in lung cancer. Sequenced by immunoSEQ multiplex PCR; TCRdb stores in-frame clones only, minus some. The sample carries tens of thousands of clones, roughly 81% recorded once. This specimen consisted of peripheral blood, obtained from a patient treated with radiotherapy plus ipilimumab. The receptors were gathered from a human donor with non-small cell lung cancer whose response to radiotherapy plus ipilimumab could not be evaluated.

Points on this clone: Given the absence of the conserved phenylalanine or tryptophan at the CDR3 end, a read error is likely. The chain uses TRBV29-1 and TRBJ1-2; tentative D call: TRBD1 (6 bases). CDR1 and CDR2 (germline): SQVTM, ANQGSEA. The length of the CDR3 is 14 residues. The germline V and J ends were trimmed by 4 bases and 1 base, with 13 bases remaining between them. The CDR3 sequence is CSVGPGQHNYGYTL. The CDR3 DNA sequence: TGCAGCGTTGGTCCGGGACAACATAACTATGGCTACACCCTC.

CDR3 bases: TGTGCCAGCAGCTTGATGACAGGGGGTAGTGGCTACACCTTC. This codes for CASSLMTGGSGYTF. The chain carries TRBV5-6 and TRBJ1-2; 9 positions match TRBD1. CDR1 and CDR2 (germline): SGHDT, YYEEEE. The junction had 5 bases not matched to a gene; V was cut back by 1 base and J by 7 bases. This CDR3 is 14 amino acids long.

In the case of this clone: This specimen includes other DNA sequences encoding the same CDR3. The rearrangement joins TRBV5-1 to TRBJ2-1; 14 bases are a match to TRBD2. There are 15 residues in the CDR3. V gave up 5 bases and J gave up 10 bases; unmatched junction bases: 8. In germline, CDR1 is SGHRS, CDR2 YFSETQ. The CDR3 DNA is TGCGCCAGCAGGGCCGGGACTAGCGGGAGTGGCGAGCAGTTCTTC. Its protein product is CASRAGTSGSGEQFF.

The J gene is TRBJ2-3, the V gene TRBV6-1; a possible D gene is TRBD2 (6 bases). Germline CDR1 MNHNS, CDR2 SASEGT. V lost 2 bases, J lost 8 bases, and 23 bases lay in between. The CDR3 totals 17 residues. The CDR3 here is CASSEIGGGKGVGTQYF. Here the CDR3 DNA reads TGTGCCAGCAGTGAAATTGGTGGCGGGAAAGGGGTCGGTACGCAGTATTTT.

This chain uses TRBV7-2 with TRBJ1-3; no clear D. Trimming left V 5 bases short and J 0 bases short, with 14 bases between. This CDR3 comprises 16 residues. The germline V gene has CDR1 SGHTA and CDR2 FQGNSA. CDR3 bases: TGTGCCAGCAGCATGACACGTCTCTACTCTGGAAACACCATATATTTT. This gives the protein CASSMTRLYSGNTIYF. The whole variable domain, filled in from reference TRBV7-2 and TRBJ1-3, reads GAGVSQSPSNKVTEKGKDVELRCDPISGHTALYWYRQSLGQGLEFLIYFQGNSAPDKSGLPSDRFSAERTGGSVSTLTIQRTQQEDSAVYLCASSMTRLYSGNTIYFGEGSWLTVV.

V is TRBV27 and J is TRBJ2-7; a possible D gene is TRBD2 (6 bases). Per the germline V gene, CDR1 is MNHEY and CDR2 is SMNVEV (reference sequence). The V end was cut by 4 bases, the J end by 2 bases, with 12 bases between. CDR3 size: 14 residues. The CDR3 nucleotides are TGTGCCAGCAGTTATGGGCCGGGGGCCTACGAGCAGTACTTC. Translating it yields CASSYGPGAYEQYF.

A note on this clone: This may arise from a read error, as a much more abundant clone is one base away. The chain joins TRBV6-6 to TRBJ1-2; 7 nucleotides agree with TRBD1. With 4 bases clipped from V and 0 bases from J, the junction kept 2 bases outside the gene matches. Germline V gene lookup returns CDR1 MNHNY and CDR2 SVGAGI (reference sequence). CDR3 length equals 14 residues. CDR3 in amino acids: CASSSGTANYGYTF. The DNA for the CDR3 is TGTGCCAGCAGTTCCGGGACAGCTAACTATGGCTACACCTTC.

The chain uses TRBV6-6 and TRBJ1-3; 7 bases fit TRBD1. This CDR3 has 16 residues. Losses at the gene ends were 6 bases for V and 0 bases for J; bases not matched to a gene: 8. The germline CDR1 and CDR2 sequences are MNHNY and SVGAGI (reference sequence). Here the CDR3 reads CASRTDRLTSGNTIYF. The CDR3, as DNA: TGTGCCAGCAGGACGGACAGGCTAACCTCTGGAAACACCATATATTTT.

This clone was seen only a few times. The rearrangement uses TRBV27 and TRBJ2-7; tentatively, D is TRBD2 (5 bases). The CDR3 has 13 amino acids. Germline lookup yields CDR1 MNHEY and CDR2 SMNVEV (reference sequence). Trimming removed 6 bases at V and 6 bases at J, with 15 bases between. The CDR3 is CASRLAGGTEQYF. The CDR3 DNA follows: TGTGCCAGCAGACTGGCCGGAGGTACCGAGCAGTACTTC.

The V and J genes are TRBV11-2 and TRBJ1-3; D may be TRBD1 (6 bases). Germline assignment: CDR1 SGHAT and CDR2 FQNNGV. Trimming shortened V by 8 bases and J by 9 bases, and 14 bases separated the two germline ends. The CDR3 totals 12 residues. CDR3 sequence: CASGTSRSTIYF. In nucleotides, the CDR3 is TGTGCCAGCGGGACATCCCGGAGCACCATATATTTT.

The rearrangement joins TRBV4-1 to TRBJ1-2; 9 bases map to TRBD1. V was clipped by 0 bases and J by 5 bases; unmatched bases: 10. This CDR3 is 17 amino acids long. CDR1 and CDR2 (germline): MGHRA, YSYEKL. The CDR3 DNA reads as TGCGCCAGCAGCCAAGATTCAACAGGACAGGGGAGATATGGCTACACCTTC. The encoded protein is CASSQDSTGQGRYGYTF.

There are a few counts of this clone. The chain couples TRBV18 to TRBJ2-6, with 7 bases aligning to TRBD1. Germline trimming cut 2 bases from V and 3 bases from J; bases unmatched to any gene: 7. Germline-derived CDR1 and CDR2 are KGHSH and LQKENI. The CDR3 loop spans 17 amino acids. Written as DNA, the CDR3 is TGTGCCAGCTCACCAAACAGGGGATTAAGTGGGGCCAACGTCCTGACTTTC. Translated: CASSPNRGLSGANVLTF. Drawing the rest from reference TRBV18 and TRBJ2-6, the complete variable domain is NAGVMQNPRHLVRRRGQEARLRCSPMKGHSHVYWYRQLPEEGLKFMVYLQKENIIDESGMPKERFSAEFPKEGPSILRIQQVVRGDSAAYFCASSPNRGLSGANVLTFGAGSRLTVL.

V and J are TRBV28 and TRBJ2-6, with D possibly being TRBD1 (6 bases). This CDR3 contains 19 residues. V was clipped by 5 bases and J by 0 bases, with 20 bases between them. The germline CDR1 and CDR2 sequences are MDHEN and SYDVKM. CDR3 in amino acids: CASSPYFTGRRSGANVLTF. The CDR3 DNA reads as TGTGCCAGCAGTCCCTATTTTACAGGGCGCCGCTCTGGGGCCAACGTCCTGACTTTC.

The CDR3 loop is CASSADWNTEAFF. In nucleotides, the CDR3 is TGTGCCAGCAGCGCCGACTGGAACACTGAAGCTTTCTTT. This chain joins TRBV9 and TRBJ1-1; D gene uncertain. The germline gives CDR1 SGDLS, CDR2 YYNGEE. The CDR3 is 13 amino acids. V was shortened by 3 bases and J by 1 base, with 7 bases between the two germline ends.

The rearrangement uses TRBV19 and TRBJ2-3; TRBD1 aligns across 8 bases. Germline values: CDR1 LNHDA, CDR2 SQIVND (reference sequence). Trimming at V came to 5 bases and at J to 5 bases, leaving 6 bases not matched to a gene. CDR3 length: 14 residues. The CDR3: CASSFMDREDTQYF. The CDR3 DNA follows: TGTGCCAGTAGTTTCATGGACAGGGAAGATACGCAGTATTTT.

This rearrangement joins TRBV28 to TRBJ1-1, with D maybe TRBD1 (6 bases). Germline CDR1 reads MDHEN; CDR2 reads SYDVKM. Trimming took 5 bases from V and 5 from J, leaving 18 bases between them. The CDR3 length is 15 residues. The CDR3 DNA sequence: TGTGCCAGCAGTGAAAACAGGGTAGTAAGGACTGAAGCTTTCTTT. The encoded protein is CASSENRVVRTEAFF.

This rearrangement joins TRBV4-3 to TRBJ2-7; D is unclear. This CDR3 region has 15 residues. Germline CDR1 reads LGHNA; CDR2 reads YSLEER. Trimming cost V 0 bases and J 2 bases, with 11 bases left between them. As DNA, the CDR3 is TGCGCCAGCAGCCAAGATCCGGGTTCAACCTACGAGCAGTACTTC. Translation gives CASSQDPGSTYEQYF.

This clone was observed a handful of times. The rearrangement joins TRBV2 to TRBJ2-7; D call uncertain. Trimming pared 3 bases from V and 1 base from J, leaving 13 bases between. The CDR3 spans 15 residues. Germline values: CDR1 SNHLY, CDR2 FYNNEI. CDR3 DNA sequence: TGTGCCAGCAGTGATATCAGGATTCTGTCCTACGAGCAGTACTTC. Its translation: CASSDIRILSYEQYF.

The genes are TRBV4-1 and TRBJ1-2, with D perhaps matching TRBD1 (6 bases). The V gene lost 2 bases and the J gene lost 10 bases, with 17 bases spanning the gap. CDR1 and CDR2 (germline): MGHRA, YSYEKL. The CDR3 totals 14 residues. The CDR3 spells CASSQTGTPSPYTF. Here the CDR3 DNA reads TGCGCCAGCAGCCAAACCGGGACACCCTCGCCCTACACCTTC.

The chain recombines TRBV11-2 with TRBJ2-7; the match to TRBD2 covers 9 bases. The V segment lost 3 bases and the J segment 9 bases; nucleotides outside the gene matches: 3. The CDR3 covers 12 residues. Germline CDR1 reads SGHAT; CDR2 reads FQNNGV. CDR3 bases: TGTGCCAGCAGCTTGACTAGCGGTGGGCAGTACTTC. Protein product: CASSLTSGGQYF.

The CDR3 region has the DNA TGTGCCAGCAGTCCCGGGACAGGGTGGGAAAAACTGTTTTTT. Protein sequence: CASSPGTGWEKLFF. J is TRBJ1-4 and V is TRBV6-1; 9 positions agree with TRBD1. The CDR3 totals 14 residues. J lost 8 bases, V lost 5 bases, and 6 bases had no gene match. Germline lookup yields CDR1 MNHNS and CDR2 SASEGT.